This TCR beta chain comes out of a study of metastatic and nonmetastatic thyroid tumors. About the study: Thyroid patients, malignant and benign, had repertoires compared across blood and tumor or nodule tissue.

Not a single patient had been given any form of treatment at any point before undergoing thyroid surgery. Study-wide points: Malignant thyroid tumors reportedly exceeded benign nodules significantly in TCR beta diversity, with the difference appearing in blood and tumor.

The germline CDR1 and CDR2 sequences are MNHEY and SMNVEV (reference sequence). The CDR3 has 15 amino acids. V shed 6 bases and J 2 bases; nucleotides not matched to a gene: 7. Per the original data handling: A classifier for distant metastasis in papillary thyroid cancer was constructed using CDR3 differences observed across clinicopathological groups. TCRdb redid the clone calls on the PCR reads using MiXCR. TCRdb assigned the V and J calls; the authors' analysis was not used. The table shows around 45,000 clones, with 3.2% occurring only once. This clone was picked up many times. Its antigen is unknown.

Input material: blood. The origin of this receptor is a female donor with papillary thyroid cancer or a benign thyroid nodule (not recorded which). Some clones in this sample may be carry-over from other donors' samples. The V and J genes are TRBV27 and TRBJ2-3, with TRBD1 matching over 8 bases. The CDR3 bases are TGTGCCAGCAGGTGGACAGGGATGTTCACAGATACGCAGTATTTT. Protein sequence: CASRWTGMFTDTQYF.